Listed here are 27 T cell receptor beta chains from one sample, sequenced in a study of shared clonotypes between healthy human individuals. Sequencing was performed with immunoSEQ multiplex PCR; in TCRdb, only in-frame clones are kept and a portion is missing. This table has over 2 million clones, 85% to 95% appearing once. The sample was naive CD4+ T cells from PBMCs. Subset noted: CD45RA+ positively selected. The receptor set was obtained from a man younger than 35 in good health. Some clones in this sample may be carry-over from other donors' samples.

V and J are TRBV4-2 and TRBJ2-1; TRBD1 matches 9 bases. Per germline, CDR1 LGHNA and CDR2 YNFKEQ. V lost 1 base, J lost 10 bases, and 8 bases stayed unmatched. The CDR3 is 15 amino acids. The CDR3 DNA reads TGTGCCAGCAGCCAAGCGGGACAGGGTTCGACGGAGCAGTTCTTC. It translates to CASSQAGQGSTEQFF.

The CDR3 bases are TGTGCCAGCAGCTCGGACAGGGAAAAGGGGACAGATACGCAGTATTTT. Translation: CASSSDREKGTDTQYF. The rearrangement links TRBV6-4 to TRBJ2-3; 8 nucleotides line up with TRBD1. Germline CDR1 and CDR2: MRHNA and SNTAGT. Unmatched junction bases numbered 11, after V lost 6 bases and J lost 3 bases. The CDR3 extends over 16 amino acids.

The CDR3 coding sequence is TGTGCCAGCAGCTTAAATCTGGATGGGGAGCAGTACTTC. This encodes CASSLNLDGEQYF. This chain joins TRBV7-9 and TRBJ2-7; D is uncertain. CDR3 length: 13 amino acids. CDR1 SEHNR and CDR2 FQNEAQ come from the germline V gene (reference sequence). Trimming removed 2 bases from V and 7 bases from J, with 12 bases in between.

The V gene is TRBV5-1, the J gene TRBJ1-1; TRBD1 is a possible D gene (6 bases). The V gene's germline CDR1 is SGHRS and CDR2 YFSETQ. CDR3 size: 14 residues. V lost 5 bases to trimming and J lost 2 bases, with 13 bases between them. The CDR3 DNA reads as TGCGCCAGCAGGGAAACAGGGACCAACACTGAAGCTTTCTTT. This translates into CASRETGTNTEAFF.

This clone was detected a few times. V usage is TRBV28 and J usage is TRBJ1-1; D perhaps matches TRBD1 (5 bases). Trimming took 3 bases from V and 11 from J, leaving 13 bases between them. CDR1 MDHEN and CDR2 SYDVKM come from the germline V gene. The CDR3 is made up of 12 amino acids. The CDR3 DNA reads TGTGCCAGCAGTTTGGGGGGAGAAAAGGCTTTCTTT. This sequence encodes CASSLGGEKAFF.

Here the CDR3 DNA reads TGTGCCAGTCACTACATGGATACGCAGTATTTT. Translating it yields CASHYMDTQYF. This chain links TRBV6-5 with TRBJ2-3; D is unclear. The CDR3 spans 11 residues. V was clipped by 9 bases and J by 6 bases, with 10 bases between them. Germline V CDR1 and CDR2: MNHEY, SVGAGI.

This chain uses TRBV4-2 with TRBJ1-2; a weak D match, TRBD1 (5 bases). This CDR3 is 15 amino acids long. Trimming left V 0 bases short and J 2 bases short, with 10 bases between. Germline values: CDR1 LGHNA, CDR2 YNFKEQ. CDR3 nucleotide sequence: TGTGCCAGCAGCCAAGACCGGGGCGTCAACTATGGCTACACCTTC. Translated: CASSQDRGVNYGYTF.

The CDR3 sequence is CASSYSLLLTGELFF. CDR3 DNA: TGTGCCAGCAGTTACTCGTTACTCCTCACCGGGGAGCTGTTTTTT. The genes are TRBV6-5 and TRBJ2-2; D gene ambiguous. V gave up 0 bases and J gave up 4 bases, with 9 bases separating them. Germline CDR1 reads MNHEY; CDR2 reads SVGAGI. The CDR3 contains 15 residues.

CDR3 sequence reads: CASSFRPKSGTQYF. CDR3 coding DNA: TGTGCCAGCAGTTTTCGCCCCAAGTCCGGTACGCAGTATTTT. The rearrangement links TRBV28 to TRBJ2-3; D is unclear. Germline CDR1 reads MDHEN; CDR2 reads SYDVKM. Trimming stripped 3 bases from V and 8 bases from J, with 15 bases between. The CDR3 length is 14 residues.

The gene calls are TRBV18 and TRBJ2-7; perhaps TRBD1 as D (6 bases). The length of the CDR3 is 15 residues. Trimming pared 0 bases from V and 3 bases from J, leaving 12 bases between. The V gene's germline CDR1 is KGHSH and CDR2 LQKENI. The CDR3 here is CASSPPGDIVYEQYF. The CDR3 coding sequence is TGTGCCAGCTCACCACCAGGGGACATCGTCTACGAGCAGTACTTC.

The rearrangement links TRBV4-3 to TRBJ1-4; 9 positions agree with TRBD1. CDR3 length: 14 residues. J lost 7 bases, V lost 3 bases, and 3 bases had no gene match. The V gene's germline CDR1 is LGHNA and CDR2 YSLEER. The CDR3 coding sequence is TGCGCCAGCAGCCAGAAACAGGGGGCTGAAAAACTGTTTTTT. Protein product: CASSQKQGAEKLFF.

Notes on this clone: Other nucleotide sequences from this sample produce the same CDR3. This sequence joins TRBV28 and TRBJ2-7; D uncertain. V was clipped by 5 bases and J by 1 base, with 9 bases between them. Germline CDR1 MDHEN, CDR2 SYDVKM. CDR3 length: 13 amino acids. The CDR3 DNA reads TGTGCCAGCAGTCTGGGATCGTCCTACGAGCAGTACTTC. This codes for CASSLGSSYEQYF. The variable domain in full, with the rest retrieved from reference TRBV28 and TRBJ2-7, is DVKVTQSSRYLVKRTGEKVFLECVQDMDHENMFWYRQDPGLGLRLIYFSYDVKMKEKGDIPEGYSVSREKKERFSLILESASTNQTSMYLCASSLGSSYEQYFGPGTRLTVT.

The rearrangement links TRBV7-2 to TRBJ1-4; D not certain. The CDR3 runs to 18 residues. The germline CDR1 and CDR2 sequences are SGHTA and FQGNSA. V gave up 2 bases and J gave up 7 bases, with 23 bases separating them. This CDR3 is CASSLIFGEGTRGEKLFF. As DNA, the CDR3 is TGTGCCAGCAGCTTAATATTCGGGGAGGGCACAAGAGGTGAAAAACTGTTTTTT.

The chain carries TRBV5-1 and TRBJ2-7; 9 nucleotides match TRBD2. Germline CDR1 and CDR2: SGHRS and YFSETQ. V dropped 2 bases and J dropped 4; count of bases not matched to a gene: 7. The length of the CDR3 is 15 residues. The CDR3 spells CASSFLAGEFYEQYF. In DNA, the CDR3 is TGCGCCAGCAGCTTCTTAGCGGGAGAGTTTTACGAGCAGTACTTC.

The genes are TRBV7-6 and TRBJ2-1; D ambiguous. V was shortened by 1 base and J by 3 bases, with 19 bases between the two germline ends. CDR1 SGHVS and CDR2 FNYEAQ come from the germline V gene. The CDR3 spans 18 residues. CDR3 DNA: TGTGCCAGCAGCTTAGGGACGCGGACCAACGTTAACTACAATGAGCAGTTCTTC. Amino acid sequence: CASSLGTRTNVNYNEQFF. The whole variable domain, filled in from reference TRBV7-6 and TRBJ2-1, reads GAGVSQSPRYKVTKRGQDVALRCDPISGHVSLYWYRQALGQGPEFLTYFNYEAQQDKSGLPNDRFSAERPEGSISTLTIQRTEQRDSAMYRCASSLGTRTNVNYNEQFFGPGTRLTVL.

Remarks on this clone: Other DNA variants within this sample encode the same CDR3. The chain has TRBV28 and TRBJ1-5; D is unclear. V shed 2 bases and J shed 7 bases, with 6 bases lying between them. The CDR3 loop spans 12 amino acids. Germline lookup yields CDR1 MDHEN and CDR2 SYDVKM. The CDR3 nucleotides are TGTGCCAGCAGTTTACCCGGACAGCCCCAGCATTTT. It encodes CASSLPGQPQHF. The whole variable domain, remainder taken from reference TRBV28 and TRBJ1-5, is DVKVTQSSRYLVKRTGEKVFLECVQDMDHENMFWYRQDPGLGLRLIYFSYDVKMKEKGDIPEGYSVSREKKERFSLILESASTNQTSMYLCASSLPGQPQHFGDGTRLSIL.

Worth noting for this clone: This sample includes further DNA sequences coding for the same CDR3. This chain's CDR3 is CASSRLAGGTGELFF. In nucleotides, the CDR3 is TGTGCCAGCAGTAGACTAGCGGGAGGGACCGGGGAGCTGTTTTTT. This rearrangement joins TRBV28 to TRBJ2-2, with TRBD2 matching 14 bases. This CDR3 comprises 15 residues. CDR1 and CDR2 (germline): MDHEN, SYDVKM. V lost 5 bases and J lost 5; bases outside the gene matches: 1. The full variable domain, completed using reference TRBV28 and TRBJ2-2, is DVKVTQSSRYLVKRTGEKVFLECVQDMDHENMFWYRQDPGLGLRLIYFSYDVKMKEKGDIPEGYSVSREKKERFSLILESASTNQTSMYLCASSRLAGGTGELFFGEGSRLTVL.

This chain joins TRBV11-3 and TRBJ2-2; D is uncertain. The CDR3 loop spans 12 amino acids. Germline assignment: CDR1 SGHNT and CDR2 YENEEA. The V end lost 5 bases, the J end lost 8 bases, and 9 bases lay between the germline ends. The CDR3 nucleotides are TGTGCCAGCAGCCCGCGATGGGGGGAGCTGTTTTTT. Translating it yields CASSPRWGELFF.

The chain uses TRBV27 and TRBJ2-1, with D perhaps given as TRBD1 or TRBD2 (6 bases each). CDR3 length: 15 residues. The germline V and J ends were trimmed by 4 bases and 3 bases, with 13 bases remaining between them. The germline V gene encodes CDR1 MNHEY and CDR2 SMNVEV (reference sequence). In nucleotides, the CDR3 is TGTGCCAGCAGTTCCCTGGGGGGCCTCTACAATGAGCAGTTCTTC. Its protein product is CASSSLGGLYNEQFF.

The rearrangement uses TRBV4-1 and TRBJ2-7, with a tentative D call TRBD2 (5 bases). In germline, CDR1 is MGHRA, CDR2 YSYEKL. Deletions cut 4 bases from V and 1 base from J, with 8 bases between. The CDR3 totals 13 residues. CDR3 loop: CASSPLGSYEQYF. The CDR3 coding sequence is TGCGCCAGCAGCCCACTAGGTTCCTACGAGCAGTACTTC.

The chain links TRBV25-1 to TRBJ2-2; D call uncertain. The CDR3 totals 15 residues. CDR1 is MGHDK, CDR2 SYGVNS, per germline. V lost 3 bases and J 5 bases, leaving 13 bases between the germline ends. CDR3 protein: CASSDHRTVTGELFF. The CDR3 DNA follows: TGTGCCAGCAGTGACCATCGGACGGTGACCGGGGAGCTGTTTTTT.

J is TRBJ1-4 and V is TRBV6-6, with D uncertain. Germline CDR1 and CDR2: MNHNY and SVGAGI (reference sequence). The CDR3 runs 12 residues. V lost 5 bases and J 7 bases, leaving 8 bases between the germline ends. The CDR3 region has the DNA TGTGCCAGCAGTCCTCCCGGTGAAAAACTGTTTTTT. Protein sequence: CASSPPGEKLFF.

DNA of the CDR3: TGTGCCAGCGGGCAGCAAGAGACCCAGTACTTC. Translated, it gives CASGQQETQYF. The chain joins TRBV6-1 to TRBJ2-5; D call uncertain. Germline-derived CDR1 and CDR2 are MNHNS and SASEGT. V lost 8 bases, J lost 2 bases, and 6 bases lay in between. The CDR3 is 11 amino acids.

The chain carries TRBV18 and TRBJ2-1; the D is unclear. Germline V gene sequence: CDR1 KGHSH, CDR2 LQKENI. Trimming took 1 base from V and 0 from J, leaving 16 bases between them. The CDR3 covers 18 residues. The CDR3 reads CASSPLGRLPRSYNEQFF. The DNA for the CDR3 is TGTGCCAGCTCACCACTCGGCAGATTACCCCGCTCCTACAATGAGCAGTTCTTC. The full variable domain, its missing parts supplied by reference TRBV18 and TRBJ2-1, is NAGVMQNPRHLVRRRGQEARLRCSPMKGHSHVYWYRQLPEEGLKFMVYLQKENIIDESGMPKERFSAEFPKEGPSILRIQQVVRGDSAAYFCASSPLGRLPRSYNEQFFGPGTRLTVL.

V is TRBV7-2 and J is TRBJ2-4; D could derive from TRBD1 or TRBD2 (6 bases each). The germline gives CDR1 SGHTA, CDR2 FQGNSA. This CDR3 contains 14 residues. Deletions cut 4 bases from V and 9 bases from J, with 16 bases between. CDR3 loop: CASSSAGGFGIQYF. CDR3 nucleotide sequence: TGTGCCAGCAGCTCCGCCGGGGGCTTCGGCATTCAGTACTTC.

CDR3 nucleotides: TGTGCCAGTAGTGATTCTAGCGGGAGTGCCTACGAGCAGTACTTC. Translation: CASSDSSGSAYEQYF. The chain employs TRBV19 and TRBJ2-7, with 10 bases that match TRBD2. Trimming removed 5 bases from V and 2 bases from J; junction bases left unmatched: 6. The germline gives CDR1 LNHDA, CDR2 SQIVND (reference sequence). This CDR3 spans 15 amino acids.

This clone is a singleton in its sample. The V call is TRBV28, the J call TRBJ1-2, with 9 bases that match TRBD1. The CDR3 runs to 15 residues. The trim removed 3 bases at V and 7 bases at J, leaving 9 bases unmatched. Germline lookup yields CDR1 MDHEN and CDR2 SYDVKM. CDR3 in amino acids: CASSFPPGQGSGYTF. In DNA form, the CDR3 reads TGTGCCAGCAGTTTTCCTCCGGGACAGGGTAGTGGCTACACCTTC.